This is a list of T cell receptor beta chains from one sample in a study of T-cell reconstitution after alpha-beta-depleted transplantation in children. TCRdb re-called the PCR reads through MiXCR, storing one row per CDR3 protein. The data contain 700,000 to 950,000 distinct CDR3 sequences, approximately 15% of them singletons. This specimen was PBMCs, mostly from graft donor cells, taken 360 days after TCRalphabeta/CD19-depleted stem cell transplant. The receptors stem from a male patient between 10 and 17 years old who had a stem cell transplant for acute lymphoblastic leukemia, so the T cells may come from the graft donor. Both conserved end residues are part of each CDR3. A D gene is named only where the DNA matches it firmly. Some rows mark clone size as missing; the rest say once, few, many or name a class of expanded clone.

TRBV12-3/TRBV12-4,TRBD2,few,TRBJ2-7,TGTGCCAGCAGTAGACTAGCGGGAGTAGATGAGCAGTACTTC,CASSRLAGVDEQYF
TRBV5-1,NA,NA,TRBJ2-3,TGCGCCAGCAGCTCCCACACTAGCACAGATACGCAGTATTTT,CASSSHTSTDTQYF
TRBV7-9,NA,few,TRBJ1-2,TGTGCCAGCAGCCCTCCTTCGGCGGCCAACTATGGCTACACCTTC,CASSPPSAANYGYTF
TRBV7-3,TRBD2,many,TRBJ2-1,TGTGCCAGCAGCTCGGGACTAGCTTTCCCCTACAATGAGCAGTTCTTC,CASSSGLAFPYNEQFF
TRBV29-1,NA,NA,TRBJ1-3,TGCAGCGTCCGTGGACTGGCTGGAAACACCATATATTTT,CSVRGLAGNTIYF
TRBV27,TRBD2,many,TRBJ2-3,TGTGCCAGCGGCCCTGTACTAGCGGGAGGCACAGATACGCAGTATTTT,CASGPVLAGGTDTQYF
TRBV6-2/TRBV6-3,TRBD2,NA,TRBJ2-5,TGTGCCAGCAGTCATCAGTCGGCGGGGGAAGAGACCCAGTACTTC,CASSHQSAGEETQYF
TRBV7-3,NA,NA,TRBJ2-4,TGTGCCAGCAGCTTAAATCTCGGCGGCCCCGCGGATAACATTCAGTACTTC,CASSLNLGGPADNIQYF
TRBV6-2/TRBV6-3,TRBD2,NA,TRBJ2-3,TGTGCCAGCAGTTACCCGCGGGAGGGCCTCCTATTCGTCGTAGATACGCAGTATTTT,CASSYPREGLLFVVDTQYF
TRBV4-1,TRBD2,few,TRBJ2-5,TGCGCCAGCAGCCAGCTAGCGGGAGGGCCTACAGAGACCCAGTACTTC,CASSQLAGGPTETQYF
TRBV11-2,TRBD1,few,TRBJ2-1,TGTGCCAGCGGAGAGGGGAGTGGGACAGGGGAACATGAGCAGTTCTTC,CASGEGSGTGEHEQFF
TRBV12-3/TRBV12-4,NA,NA,TRBJ2-1,TGTGCCAGCAGTTTAAGGGGGACTATTTACAATGAGCAGTTCTTC,CASSLRGTIYNEQFF
TRBV29-1,NA,NA,TRBJ2-7,TGCAGCGTTGAAGCCCCCTTGAAAGGGCCAGGCTACGAGCAGTACTTC,CSVEAPLKGPGYEQYF
TRBV27,TRBD2,NA,TRBJ2-5,TGTGCCAGCAGGTCCCTAGCGGGGGAGACCCAGTACTTC,CASRSLAGETQYF
TRBV5-1,NA,many,TRBJ2-5,TGCGCCAGCAGCTTGGGCATTAAGGAGACCCAGTACTTC,CASSLGIKETQYF
TRBV5-1,NA,few,TRBJ1-2,TGCGCCAGCAGCCTCAGCCAAGGCTACACCTTC,CASSLSQGYTF
TRBV11-1,TRBD1,NA,TRBJ2-2,TGTGCCAGCAGCCGCAGGGGGTTGGCCGGGGAGCTGTTTTTT,CASSRRGLAGELFF
TRBV20-1,TRBD1,NA,TRBJ1-6,TGCAGTGCTAGAGAGGCCGGGACAGGGACCAATTCACCCCTCCACTTT,CSAREAGTGTNSPLHF
TRBV3-1,TRBD2,NA,TRBJ2-7,TGTGCCAGCACCATGGGGAGGGGCGCCTATTACGAGCAGTACTTC,CASTMGRGAYYEQYF
TRBV29-1,NA,NA,TRBJ2-7,TGCAGCGCCCAAACGGGGGCACCATACGAGCAGTACTTC,CSAQTGAPYEQYF
TRBV9,NA,few,TRBJ2-7,TGTGCCAGCAGCTCTCGACCCCTTCCCTACGAGCAGTACTTC,CASSSRPLPYEQYF
TRBV6-1,NA,NA,TRBJ2-1,TGTGCCAGCCGCCCCCGAACAGGGGGAGGGTACAATGAGCAGTTCTTC,CASRPRTGGGYNEQFF
TRBV5-1,NA,few,TRBJ2-3,TGCGCCAGCAGCTTTCTGGGGAACACAGATACGCAGTATTTT,CASSFLGNTDTQYF
TRBV7-2,NA,NA,TRBJ2-3,TGTGCCAGCAGCCCCCTCCCGGGACTTCGCACAGATACGCAGTATTTT,CASSPLPGLRTDTQYF
TRBV24-1,TRBD1,few,TRBJ2-1,TGTGCCATCCTGGACAGGGGAAACAATGAGCAGTTCTTC,CAILDRGNNEQFF
TRBV20-1,TRBD2,NA,TRBJ2-1,TGCAGTGCTAGAGATTGGGGGGGGATGAATGAGCAGTTCTTC,CSARDWGGMNEQFF
TRBV7-9,NA,few,TRBJ2-2,TGTGCCAGCAGCCCCTTCCGAGGGAACACCGGGGAGCTGTTTTTT,CASSPFRGNTGELFF
TRBV5-1,TRBD1,NA,TRBJ2-7,TGCGCCAGCAGCCTGCGACTGGGACAGATTGAGAGAGGCTACGAGCAGTACTTC,CASSLRLGQIERGYEQYF
TRBV18,NA,NA,TRBJ1-3,TGTGCCAGCTCACCCCACCGCGGCGGCTACTCTGGAAACACCATATATTTT,CASSPHRGGYSGNTIYF
TRBV25-1,NA,NA,TRBJ2-7,TGTGCCAGCAGTGAATATGGGGTTCACGGCTACGAGCAGTACTTC,CASSEYGVHGYEQYF
TRBV20-1,TRBD1,NA,TRBJ2-7,TGCAGTGCTAGAGGGGACAGGGTCGAGCAGTACTTC,CSARGDRVEQYF
TRBV27,TRBD1,NA,TRBJ2-7,TGTGCCAGCAGACCGCCGGGACAGATATACGAGCAGTACTTC,CASRPPGQIYEQYF
TRBV27,NA,NA,TRBJ1-1,TGTGCCAGCAGCCGCCGGTTATGGGATTGGACTGAAGCTTTCTTT,CASSRRLWDWTEAFF
TRBV5-5,NA,NA,TRBJ1-2,TGTGCCAGCAGCTCCCCTCCAGGGGACTATGGCTACACCTTC,CASSSPPGDYGYTF
TRBV15,NA,few,TRBJ2-1,TGTGCCACCAGCAGAGATCTAGGGGAGGTCTCGAATGAGCAGTTCTTC,CATSRDLGEVSNEQFF
TRBV29-1,NA,few,TRBJ1-2,TGCAGCGTTGCGAGGAGCGACCCAGGGGACTATGGCTACACCTTC,CSVARSDPGDYGYTF
TRBV27,TRBD2,few,TRBJ2-1,TGTGCCAGCAGTTTAAGGGGCGGAGGGAGGGCCTACAATGAGCAGTTCTTC,CASSLRGGGRAYNEQFF
TRBV29-1,TRBD2,few,TRBJ2-2,TGCAGCGGGGATAAGGGAGGGACCGGGGAGCTGTTTTTT,CSGDKGGTGELFF
TRBV5-1,NA,few,TRBJ2-5,TGCGCCAGCAGCTCGAATCCCCCACAAGAGACCCAGTACTTC,CASSSNPPQETQYF
TRBV18,TRBD1,NA,TRBJ2-5,TGTGCCAGCTCACCACCGACAGGGACAGGGGGAGAGACCCAGTACTTC,CASSPPTGTGGETQYF
TRBV20-1,NA,few,TRBJ2-1,TGCAGTGCTAGAGATTGGGAGCGGGCCAATGAGCAGTTCTTC,CSARDWERANEQFF
TRBV27,TRBD2,few,TRBJ2-5,TGTGCCAGCAGTTTCCTAGCGGGAGGTGGTAGGACCCAGTACTTC,CASSFLAGGGRTQYF
TRBV12-3/TRBV12-4,NA,many,TRBJ2-1,TGTGCCAGCAGTCCGTTACGGGGGGCCCATTACAATGAGCAGTTCTTC,CASSPLRGAHYNEQFF
TRBV29-1,NA,NA,TRBJ2-2,TGCAGCGTGCCGACCCCCCCCGGGGAGCTGTTTTTT,CSVPTPPGELFF
TRBV4-1,TRBD1,NA,TRBJ2-7,TGCGCCAGCAGTTATCCGGGACAGGGGGCTCACGAGCAGTACTTC,CASSYPGQGAHEQYF
TRBV2,NA,few,TRBJ2-1,TGTGCCAGCAGAGGACTCCCCACTTCTCGGAGGGAGCAGTTCTTC,CASRGLPTSRREQFF
TRBV5-1,NA,few,TRBJ2-7,TGCGCCAGCAGCTTCCTATCTAACAGGTATATCTCCTACGAGCAGTACTTC,CASSFLSNRYISYEQYF
TRBV20-1,TRBD2,NA,TRBJ2-2,TGCAGTGCTAGAGATCTCCGAACTAGCGGTCCATCCGGGGAGCTGTTTTTT,CSARDLRTSGPSGELFF
TRBV12-3/TRBV12-4,NA,few,TRBJ2-3,TGTGCCATCCTATTCACAGATACGCAGTATTTT,CAILFTDTQYF